This TCR beta chain was identified in a study of cytomegalovirus exposure and HLA in healthy donors (dated by TCRdb to 2015 to 2018). Broadly, across the study: In an earlier analysis of roughly 590 of the donors, under 300 Gb of sequence data and 90 million to 120 million unique TCR beta sequences from 180 million or so T cells were reported. Approximately 300 gigabases of sequencing data and about 92 million unique TCR sequences made up an early release that covered 640 HLA-typed donors. The genetic ancestry cluster associated with self-reported Caucasian donors included roughly four fifths of the 398 genotyped donors. The study aimed to test whether cataloging public T cell receptors could reveal signatures of past pathogen exposure. The study used immunosequencing to profile the T cell repertoires of more than 650 subjects and linked those repertoires to cytomegalovirus serostatus. A separate validation cohort of more than 100 different subjects was used in addition to the approximately 670-subject first cohort. To predict cytomegalovirus infection status, the study combined high-throughput TCR immunosequencing, statistical association of individual TCRs with disease status, and machine learning. A later analysis re-analyzed previously published TCR beta repertoires from about 730 donors and added high-resolution HLA genotyping to study TCR occurrence patterns. Rather than drawing on any new phenotypic data, the later analysis identified candidate immune exposures from TCR beta sequences and the way those sequences occurred across donors. An earlier analysis of around 540 of the donors applied high-throughput TCR beta sequencing to assess whether each TCR beta V gene segment acted as functional or pseudogenic. Donor age, sex, ethnicity and CMV serostatus were compiled alongside the repertoire data. A later genetic analysis took genome-wide SNP genotypes for about three fifths of the 666 donors and used that subset as a discovery cohort. Every repertoire in the discovery cohort had been generated on one and the same sequencing platform. HLA typing covered class I and class II loci at four-digit resolution. The number of donors typed differed by locus, with roughly 629-640 for A, B, C, DRB1 and DQB1, 522 for DQA1, 606 for DPA1, and some 470 for DPB1. Because of strong linkage in the cohort, roughly five DR-DQ haplotypes were treated as single units for association and clustering. Across 300 to 400 genotyped donors of the cohort, an average of approximately 220,000 unique TCR beta nucleotide sequences per donor were sequenced, and 15% to 20% of those sequences were non-productive.

The cohort consisted of 600 to 750 healthy bone marrow donors. At the time of sampling, all cohort members were nominally healthy, though unrecorded immune exposures were likely present. The donor tested CMV seronegative and was one of the 352 seronegative cohort members. Every donor gave a peripheral blood sample, and the peripheral blood mononuclear cells from that sample were used for TCR beta sequencing. The Qiagen DNeasy Blood Extraction Kit was used to extract genomic DNA from the blood cell samples. Note on this clone: Its antigen is not yet known. Per-nucleotide qualities are absent, and no much larger clonotype sits a single base away.

Points the paper makes about the study in general: A further reported finding was that TCR beta sequences accurately predicted the HLA-A and HLA-B alleles for most subjects in the first cohort. A later analysis associated 15,000 to 20,000 TCR beta sequences with specific HLA alleles at a false discovery rate of 0.05. When HLA alleles, especially DR and DQ, strongly co-occurred, TCR associations were difficult to assign to individual alleles. Correlated functional status among segregating V segments might reflect linkage disequilibrium, but an unknown experimental factor could not be ruled out. In this cohort, only TCR beta chains were sequenced, and detectable features were limited by the absence of alpha or paired-chain data. Across donors, most TCR sequences were observed very rarely, whereas some public TCRs were present in many individuals. According to a later analysis, TCR association rates differed among HLA loci, with DRB1 alleles showing the most associated TCRs and HLA-C alleles showing the fewest. An earlier analysis of approximately 590 of the donors showed that most TCR beta V segments appeared in productive rearrangements either about 87% or about 30% of the time, which broadly matched IMGT annotations. According to the authors, the approach could potentially be generalized to other disease states and immunological phenotypes. A later genetic analysis associated a missense DCLRE1C variant with V-gene and J-gene trimming of TCR beta chains, and an independent cohort replicated the association. The 87-base-pair reads could not distinguish some IMGT-functional V segments, including TRBV6-2 and TRBV6-3, so those segments were excluded. A later genetic analysis reported fewer N-insertions in productive TCRs among donors in an Asian-associated ancestry cluster than the roughly 670-donor mean. In both the original and validation cohorts, the classifier was reported to diagnose cytomegalovirus status with high specificity and sensitivity. A total of 150 to 200 TCR beta chains were listed by the study as associated with cytomegalovirus. Because counts were too low, 15 to 20 rarely observed V segments, including chromosome 9 orphons, were excluded from the earlier analysis of some 590 of the donors. Immune exposure information for the cohort was limited to CMV serostatus. In a later analysis, HLA-associated TCR beta chains were found to be more clonally expanded and to have lower generation probabilities than equally common non-associated chains. Roughly uniform sequencing depth across donors was assumed in presence/absence analyses, although this assumption may not hold. According to a later analysis, most CMV-associated TCR beta chains appeared to be HLA-restricted, and the HLA associations seemed to be driven largely by CMV exposure. Because some donors lacked HLA typing at each locus, the association tests relied only on the typed subset. A group of highly shared sequence variants was considered likely to be a technical artifact of the sequencing pipeline. Three of the identified cytomegalovirus-associated TCR beta chains were confirmed in vitro to be specific for cytomegalovirus antigens. Several of the top co-occurrence clusters appeared to be linked to parvovirus B19, influenza, CMV and Epstein-Barr virus, according to a later analysis.

Libraries came from the immunoSEQ multiplex PCR assay. For the multiplex PCR, a mixture combining 60 forward primers for TCR Vbeta segments and 13 reverse primers for TCR Jbeta segments was used. A multiplex PCR assay on genomic DNA amplified the CDR3 region of rearranged TCR beta genes. The Illumina HiSeq System was used to sequence the amplified TCR beta libraries as 87-base-pair reads. From the authors' description of their analysis: A later analysis tallied 75 million to 95 million unique TCR beta chains across the 650 to 750 repertoires, and about 10 million of those chains were shared by two or more donors. To remove PCR and sequencing errors, raw reads were error-corrected and collapsed into unique sequences using a nearest-neighbor algorithm that merged closely related sequences. To assign V, D and J gene segments, CDR3 sequences were aligned to IMGT reference sequences. For a sequence to be retained, a match of at least six nucleotides was required to both a V gene segment and a J gene segment. Rearrangements were classified as productive when the CDR3 lacked stop codons and remained in frame with V and J, and all other rearrangements were classified as non-productive. Following IMGT convention, CDR3 was defined as the stretch from the second conserved V-encoded cysteine to the conserved J-encoded phenylalanine. In an earlier analysis of 550 to 650 of the donors, sequences lacking an unambiguous match to a single V gene segment were excluded. An earlier analysis of approximately 590 of the donors called V segments functional above 56.7% productive rearrangements and segregating when the between-donor standard deviation exceeded 5%. A statistical classification framework was built for diagnosing cytomegalovirus status from the catalog of TCR beta chain sequences. In a later analysis, V and J genes were assigned by comparing TCR nucleotide sequences against IMGT/GENE-DB human TR gene sequences. In a later analysis, CDR3 sequences and most-parsimonious VDJ recombination scenarios were assigned using the TCRdist pipeline. In a later analysis, each TCR beta chain was defined by its CDR3 amino acid sequence together with its V-gene family, and reads without a unique V-gene family were excluded. As a way to deal with suspected cross-contamination and a sequencing artifact, a later analysis dropped hundreds of nucleotide sequences that were highly shared and had low generation probability. For each public chain, a later analysis derived a clonal expansion index from normalized ranks of inferred template counts within each repertoire. In a later analysis, generation probabilities were computed using a VDJ recombination model fitted to out-of-frame rearrangements, and the results were checked against IGoR. A later analysis scored TCR-TCR, TCR-HLA and TCR-CMV co-occurrence with hypergeometric tests, applying a repertoire-size bias correction to TCR pairs. A later analysis estimated false discovery rates by permuting HLA or CMV assignments 20 times. In a later analysis, co-occurring TCRs were grouped using DBSCAN, with TCRdist sequence similarity added in when clustering inside HLA-allele-positive subsets. Repertoires with fewer than 30,000 or more than 120,000 public chains were left out of co-occurrence clustering, as were four to six repertoires with anomalous nucleotide sharing. The clones in this table, taken by TCRdb from immuneACCESS, are in-frame only. Not every clone is retained; where verified, under half of the shortfall comes from an unresolved V gene, and the cause of the rest is unknown. Clonal size and the V and J genes are those of that table, whereas D and trimming came from the DNA. The sample includes roughly 89,000 clones, with 70% to 90% observed a single time. Roughly 2% of the sample rests with the top ten.

Spanning cysteine to phenylalanine, the CDR3 consists of 13 amino acids. Only CDR3 DNA is held: 39 bases, read in frame from base 1. From the germline V gene, CDR1 is MNHEY and CDR2 is SVGAGI. At the junction V is shortened by 2 bases and J by 8 bases; bases outside the gene matches: 5. Rearrangement joined TRBV6-5 to TRBJ1-2, and 7 bases in between align with TRBD1. Sequences were obtained from PBMCs. The sequence was collected from a man between 18 and 29 years old in good health and CMV-seronegative. The CDR3 protein is CASSYGTAPGYTF. The nucleotides are TGTGCCAGCAGTTACGGGACAGCCCCCGGCTACACCTTC.